This T cell receptor (beta chain) was sequenced for a study of regulatory T cells in long-lasting Graves disease. Documented time point: newly diagnosed GD, antithyroid drugs for less than 3 months. PBMCs were the source of the RNA used for TCR sequencing. Libraries of TCR beta came from iRepertoire HTBI primers plus Arm-PCR of CDR3 regions. TCRdb reprocessed the multiplex PCR reads with MiXCR, giving one entry per CDR3 protein. The table includes 500,000 or so distinct CDR3 sequences, around 13% detected once. This clonotype was counted a few times. V lost 4 bases and J 4 bases, leaving 14 bases between the germline ends. Germline assignment: CDR1 ENHRY and CDR2 SYGVKD. The CDR3 loop spans 14 amino acids. The sample was also reused in another study, on T cells in Graves' hyperthyroidism and ophthalmopathy.

This chain joins TRBV10-3 and TRBJ2-7; the D gene is possibly TRBD1 (7 bases). This TCR was recovered from a woman aged 45 to 65 with Graves disease. The sequences come from peripheral blood mononuclear cells (PBMCs), collected at new diagnosis, from a patient treated with antithyroid drugs. CDR3 DNA sequence: TGTGCCATCAGTGCAGGGGGGCGTAAATACGAGCAGTACTTC. Protein product: CAISAGGRKYEQYF.